Below, one T cell receptor (beta chain) is given with its context. The sample holds one count of this clone. No antigen is known for it. Base qualities are not recorded, but no much larger clone differs from it by a single base. The data derive from a study of cytomegalovirus exposure and HLA in healthy donors (TCRdb year 2017). As for the study more broadly: According to an earlier analysis of around 600 of the donors, some 180 million T cells yielded 117 million unique TCR beta sequences and 276 Gb of sequence data. An early release covering roughly 640 HLA-typed donors comprised approximately 290 gigabases of sequencing data and roughly 86 million unique TCR sequences. The genetic ancestry cluster associated with self-reported Caucasian donors included about four fifths of the roughly 400 genotyped donors. The study aimed to test whether cataloging public T cell receptors could reveal signatures of past pathogen exposure. The study profiled the T cell repertoires of some 610 subjects by immunosequencing and related them to cytomegalovirus serostatus. Besides the first cohort of some 670 subjects, a separate validation cohort made up of over 100 different subjects was used. To predict cytomegalovirus infection status, the study combined high-throughput TCR immunosequencing, statistical association of individual TCRs with disease status, and machine learning. In a later analysis, previously published TCR beta repertoires from roughly 710 donors were re-analyzed and high-resolution HLA genotyping was added so that TCR occurrence patterns could be studied. Rather than drawing on any new phenotypic data, the later analysis identified candidate immune exposures from TCR beta sequences and the way those sequences occurred across donors. An earlier analysis of around 580 of the donors used high-throughput TCR beta sequencing to judge whether each TCR beta V gene segment behaved as functional or pseudogenic. Donor age, sex, ethnicity and CMV serostatus were compiled together with the repertoire data. In a later genetic analysis, genome-wide SNP genotypes for about three fifths of the 666 donors were used, and that subset was treated as a discovery cohort. All discovery cohort repertoires had been generated using a single sequencing platform. Both class I and class II loci were covered by HLA typing, at four-digit resolution. The number of donors typed differed by locus, with roughly 629-640 for A, B, C, DRB1 and DQB1, roughly 520 for DQA1, 606 for DPA1, and roughly 450 for DPB1. Roughly five DR-DQ haplotypes were handled as single units for association and clustering, since linkage in the cohort was strong. Among 300 to 500 genotyped donors of the cohort, an average of roughly 230,000 unique TCR beta nucleotide sequences was sequenced per donor, of which approximately 19% were non-productive.

The cohort comprised 710 or so healthy bone marrow donors. At the time of sampling, every cohort member was nominally healthy, though immune exposures that went unrecorded were likely present. The donor was CMV seropositive and was included in the group of 270 or so seropositive cohort members. A peripheral blood sample was provided by each donor, and peripheral blood mononuclear cells were used for TCR beta sequencing. Genomic DNA extraction from the blood cell samples was performed with the Qiagen DNeasy Blood Extraction Kit. The CDR3 numbers 13 residues from cysteine through phenylalanine. Left in the record is the CDR3 DNA by itself, 39 bases read in frame from the first base. From a lookup of the germline V gene (reference sequence), CDR1 and CDR2 are SEHNR and FQNEAQ. At the junction V is shortened by 4 bases and J by 6 bases; bases outside the gene matches: 6. Library prep was done by the immunoSEQ multiplex PCR assay. For the multiplex PCR, a mixture combining 60 forward primers for TCR Vbeta segments and 13 reverse primers for TCR Jbeta segments was used. The CDR3 region of rearranged TCR beta genes was amplified from genomic DNA by a multiplex PCR assay. Amplified TCR beta libraries were sequenced as 87-base-pair reads on the Illumina HiSeq System. Processing in the source paper ran as follows. A later analysis tallied 75 million to 95 million unique TCR beta chains across the approximately 670 repertoires, and roughly 11 million of those chains were shared by two or more donors. To remove PCR and sequencing errors, raw reads were error-corrected and collapsed into unique sequences using a nearest-neighbor algorithm that merged closely related sequences. To assign V, D and J gene segments, CDR3 sequences were aligned to IMGT reference sequences. Each retained sequence needed at least a six-nucleotide match to both a V gene segment and a J gene segment. A rearrangement was called productive if the CDR3 had no stop codons and remained in frame with V and J, and every other rearrangement was called non-productive. Following IMGT convention, CDR3 was defined as the stretch from the second conserved V-encoded cysteine to the conserved J-encoded phenylalanine. Sequences without an unambiguous match to a single V gene segment were excluded from the earlier analysis of almost 600 of the donors. An earlier analysis of almost 600 of the donors classified V segments as functional when productive rearrangements were above 56.7% and as segregating when the standard deviation between donors was above 5%. A statistical classification framework was built for diagnosing cytomegalovirus status from the catalog of TCR beta chain sequences. A later analysis assigned V and J genes by comparing TCR nucleotide sequences with IMGT/GENE-DB human TR gene sequences. Using the TCRdist pipeline, a later analysis assigned CDR3 sequences along with most-parsimonious VDJ recombination scenarios. In a later analysis, each TCR beta chain was defined by its CDR3 amino acid sequence together with its V-gene family, and reads lacking a unique V-gene family were excluded. To address suspected cross-contamination and a sequencing artifact, a later analysis removed 550 to 750 highly shared, low-generation-probability nucleotide sequences. For each public chain, a later analysis derived a clonal expansion index from normalized ranks of inferred template counts within each repertoire. A later analysis computed generation probabilities with a VDJ recombination model fitted to out-of-frame rearrangements, and checked the results against IGoR. In a later analysis, TCR-TCR, TCR-HLA and TCR-CMV co-occurrence was scored with hypergeometric tests, and a repertoire-size bias correction was applied to TCR pairs. False discovery rates were estimated in a later analysis by permuting HLA or CMV assignments 20 times. In a later analysis, co-occurring TCRs were grouped using DBSCAN, and TCRdist sequence similarity was added for clustering within HLA-allele-positive subsets. Co-occurrence clustering excluded repertoires with fewer than 30,000 or more than 120,000 public chains, plus five with anomalous nucleotide sharing. TCRdb took over this immuneACCESS table, retaining in-frame rearrangements with V and J assigned. Such tables are incomplete; in checked studies, under half of the missing clones stem from an unresolved V gene, and the remainder is unexplained. From that table come the V and J calls and clone size; the DNA was used to work out D and trimming. The table for this sample lists some 160,000 clones; 60% to 80% of them were counted only once. The top ten constitute around 2.1% of the sample.

What the work shows at the level of the full study, not this receptor alone: According to a later genetic analysis, donors in an Asian-associated ancestry cluster had fewer N-insertions in productive TCRs than the approximately 690-donor mean. A later analysis reported that several top co-occurrence clusters appeared linked to parvovirus B19, influenza, CMV and Epstein-Barr virus. In vitro tests confirmed that three of the cytomegalovirus-associated TCR beta chains recognize cytomegalovirus antigens. The presence/absence analyses assumed that sequencing depth was roughly uniform across donors, and that assumption may not be true. The classifier was reported to diagnose cytomegalovirus status with high specificity and sensitivity in both the original and validation cohorts. When HLA alleles, especially DR and DQ, strongly co-occurred, TCR associations were difficult to assign to individual alleles. The authors suggested that the approach could potentially be extended to other disease states and immunological phenotypes. The earlier analysis of around 600 of the donors excluded over 15 rarely observed V segments, including chromosome 9 orphons, because counts were too low. A further reported finding was that TCR beta sequences accurately predicted the HLA-A and HLA-B alleles for most subjects in the first cohort. Some IMGT-functional V segments, including TRBV6-2 and TRBV6-3, could not be told apart with the 87-base-pair reads, so those segments were excluded. While some public TCRs were present in many individuals, most TCR sequences turned up only very rarely across donors. This cohort had only TCR beta chains sequenced, and the lack of alpha or paired-chain data limited which features could be detected. Immune exposure information for the cohort was limited to CMV serostatus. A later analysis found that TCR association rates varied across HLA loci, with DRB1 alleles showing the most associated TCRs and HLA-C alleles the fewest. In an earlier analysis of several hundred of the donors, most TCR beta V segments were observed in productive rearrangements about 87% or about 30% of the time, broadly matching IMGT annotations. Linkage disequilibrium might explain the correlated functional status among segregating V segments, but an unknown experimental factor could not be ruled out. According to a later analysis, most CMV-associated TCR beta chains appeared to be HLA-restricted, and the HLA associations seemed to be driven largely by CMV exposure. The study gave a list of 150 to 200 TCR beta chains associated with cytomegalovirus. In a later analysis, HLA-associated TCR beta chains showed more clonal expansion and lower generation probabilities than non-associated chains that were equally common. Because some donors lacked HLA typing at each locus, the association tests relied only on the typed subset. At a false discovery rate of 0.05, a later analysis linked about 17,000 TCR beta sequences to specific HLA alleles. V-gene and J-gene trimming of TCR beta chains was associated with a missense DCLRE1C variant in a later genetic analysis, and the association was replicated in an independent cohort. A group of highly shared sequence variants was considered likely to be a technical artifact of the sequencing pipeline.

The sequenced material came from PBMCs. The chain is assembled from TRBV7-9 and TRBJ2-7; TRBD2 aligns with 7 central bases. The sequence was collected from a man aged 45 to 65 in good health and CMV-seropositive. The CDR3 here reads CASSSRSGGEQYF. The nucleotide sequence reads TGTGCCAGCAGCTCGCGGTCGGGGGGCGAGCAGTACTTC.